Below, one T cell receptor beta chain is given with its context. The sample comes from a study of T-cell reconstitution after alpha-beta-depleted transplantation in children. CDR1 is MGHRA and CDR2 is YSYEKL in the germline V gene. This CDR3 is built from 15 residues. Trimming cost V 5 bases and J 7 bases; bases outside gene matches: 6. Unique molecular identifiers were incorporated into the prepared TCRbeta library. TCRdb independently ran MiXCR on the PCR reads; one entry per CDR3 protein. The repertoire includes about 400,000 distinct CDR3 sequences, around 21% of them detected once, and over 3.5% sits in the top ten.

Sequences were derived from PBMCs from the stem cell graft donor, sampled from the stem cell graft. This clonotype originated in a human donor who donated a stem cell graft to a child with acute myeloid leukemia. The J gene is TRBJ1-5, the V gene TRBV4-1; TRBD1 matches 12 bases. As DNA, the CDR3 is TGCGCCAGCAGCGTGGGACAGGGGGCAGGACAGCCCCAGCATTTT. This codes for CASSVGQGAGQPQHF.